This TCR beta chain was sequenced for a study of shared clonotypes between healthy human individuals. Only CD45RO-negative cells positively selected for CCR7 counted as naive CD8 cells, so terminally differentiated effector memory CD45RA+ cells were excluded. Sequencing used immunoSEQ multiplex PCR; TCRdb keeps in-frame clones, though not all of them. The profile covers more than 550,000 clones, with about 91% appearing a single time and more than 20% taken by the ten largest. Per germline, CDR1 SGDLS and CDR2 YYNGEE. Trimming at V came to 4 bases and at J to 0 bases, leaving 5 bases not matched to a gene. There are 16 residues in the CDR3.

V is TRBV9 and J is TRBJ2-1; 9 nucleotides align to TRBD2. This clonotype originated in a man aged 25 to 40 in good health. The sample comprised naive CD8+ T cells sorted from blood. In DNA, the CDR3 is TGTGCCAGCAGCCCGAGCGGGAGGAGCTCCTACAATGAGCAGTTCTTC. It is translated as CASSPSGRSSYNEQFF.